The source of this T cell receptor beta chain is a study of blood T cell repertoires in COVID-19. Whole-study context: Sites in the United States, Italy and Spain provided acute and convalescent COVID-19 samples. The cDNA or gDNA used as material had been derived from T cells, B-cell-depleted T cells, or PBMCs.

CDR1 and CDR2 from the germline V gene are SQVTM and ANQGSEA. Trimming cost V 5 bases and J 7 bases; bases outside gene matches: 7. This CDR3 region has 14 residues. Per the study methods: Reference gene primer amplification in the assay estimated nucleated cell counts. This table comes from immunoSEQ multiplex PCR, and its TCRdb copy is limited to in-frame clones, with some not included. The V and J calls and clone size come from that table; D and trimming were worked out from the DNA. The top ten hold just over 35% of the sample, which has about 80,000 clones, roughly 80% seen once. The TCR was taken from an older woman with acute or convalescent COVID-19. The chain carries TRBV29-1 and TRBJ2-1; 11 bases match TRBD2. The sample was peripheral blood. The CDR3 reads CSVLSTSGINEQFF. In DNA form, the CDR3 reads TGCAGCGTTCTATCGACTAGCGGGATTAATGAGCAGTTCTTC.